A selection of T cell receptor beta chains follows, all from one sample in a study of T-cell memory formation after mild COVID-19. One entry per CDR3 protein, called by TCRdb with MiXCR from the 5' RACE reads. Of 400,000 or so distinct CDR3 sequences in the sample, 15% to 25% were seen once. The specimen was PBMCs or a T cell subset sorted from them (not recorded which). The receptor set was obtained from an adult woman who had mild COVID-19 (a few samples of this study predate the infection). Cell type and time point are not known. CDR3s include the opening cysteine and the closing phenylalanine or tryptophan. A D gene is named only where the DNA matches it firmly. Clone size, where shown, is once, few, many, or a class for clones that have expanded.

- | - | TRBJ1-2 | TRBV18 | TGTGCCAGCTCACCATCGGCAGGTCGGTCTAACTATGGCTACACCTTC | CASSPSAGRSNYGYTF
- | many | TRBJ2-1 | TRBV7-2 | TGTGCCAGCAGCCGAAGCGGACCCTCCTACAATGAGCAGTTCTTC | CASSRSGPSYNEQFF
- | few | TRBJ2-3 | TRBV6-5 | TGTGCCAGCAGTTACGAGGGGGGGCCCACAGATACGCAGTATTTT | CASSYEGGPTDTQYF
- | few | TRBJ2-3 | TRBV18 | TGTGCCAGCTCAACTACTCGGGACTGGAGCACAGATACGCAGTATTTT | CASSTTRDWSTDTQYF
TRBD1 | - | TRBJ2-7 | TRBV9 | TGTGCCAGCAGCGCCCCCGGGACAGGGGTCCACGAGCAGTACTTC | CASSAPGTGVHEQYF
- | few | TRBJ1-1 | TRBV7-3 | TGTGCCAGCAGCCCGGACGGACACTTTAACACTGAAGCTTTCTTT | CASSPDGHFNTEAFF
- | few | TRBJ2-7 | TRBV15 | TGTGCCACCAGCAGAGACCGGGACAACTACGAGCAGTACTTC | CATSRDRDNYEQYF
- | - | TRBJ2-2 | TRBV5-1 | TGCGCCAGCAGCCTGGCATACACCGGGGAGCTGTTTTTT | CASSLAYTGELFF
- | few | TRBJ2-7 | TRBV20-1 | TGCAGTGCTAGCGGACCGGGCTCCTACGAGCAGTACTTC | CSASGPGSYEQYF
TRBD1 | - | TRBJ1-1 | TRBV7-6 | TGTGCCAGCAGCTCGCAGGGGGCGAACACTGAAGCTTTCTTT | CASSSQGANTEAFF
- | many | TRBJ1-3 | TRBV18 | TGTGCCAGCTCACCATATGGGGAGACCTCTGGAAACACCATATATTTT | CASSPYGETSGNTIYF
TRBD1 | - | TRBJ1-6 | TRBV13 | TGTGCCAGCAGCTCCATCGGGACAGGGTATAATTCACCCCTCCACTTT | CASSSIGTGYNSPLHF
TRBD1 | - | TRBJ2-1 | TRBV20-1 | TGCAGTGCTAGAGGCCTGGGACAGGACAATGAGCAGTTCTTC | CSARGLGQDNEQFF
- | - | TRBJ2-3 | TRBV11-3 | TGTGCCAGCAGCTCCAATTGGGGACTTCTAGCCGTGGATACGCAGTATTTT | CASSSNWGLLAVDTQYF
TRBD1 | - | TRBJ2-2 | TRBV5-4 | TGTGCCAGCAGCTTGTCCCTCGACAGGGGCGTCACCGGGGAGCTGTTTTTT | CASSLSLDRGVTGELFF
TRBD1 | many | TRBJ1-5 | TRBV5-1 | TGCGCCAGCAGCTTGGGACAGGGGGAAAATCAGCCCCAGCATTTT | CASSLGQGENQPQHF
- | few | TRBJ2-7 | TRBV29-1 | TGCAGCGTAAGGGCCTCGGCTGTAGCGCAGTACTTC | CSVRASAVAQYF
- | - | TRBJ2-3 | TRBV27 | TGTGCCAGCAGTTTGATGGGTTGGGGCGGAGATACGCAGTATTTT | CASSLMGWGGDTQYF
TRBD2 | few | TRBJ2-5 | TRBV12-3/TRBV12-4 | TGTGCCAGCAGTTTCATAGCGGGGGTTCGTTGGGAGACCCAGTACTTC | CASSFIAGVRWETQYF
TRBD1 | many | TRBJ1-1 | TRBV7-2 | TGTGCCAGCAGCTTCCCCGGGACAGGGGGAACTGAAGCTTTCTTT | CASSFPGTGGTEAFF
- | few | TRBJ2-3 | TRBV20-1 | TGCAGTGCTAGAGATAGGGCCTTGCCCACAGATACGCAGTATTTT | CSARDRALPTDTQYF
TRBD2 | - | TRBJ2-3 | TRBV7-9 | TGTGCCAGCAGCACACATTCTAGCGGGGGAAGGGATACGCAGTATTTT | CASSTHSSGGRDTQYF
- | few | TRBJ2-3 | TRBV10-3 | TGTGCCATCAAAGGCAACCTTTCCACAGATACGCAGTATTTT | CAIKGNLSTDTQYF
TRBD1 | - | TRBJ1-6 | TRBV6-1 | TGTGCCAGCAGCGAGGGACAGGGTTACTCACCCCTCCACTTT | CASSEGQGYSPLHF
TRBD2 | few | TRBJ2-7 | TRBV7-2 | TGTGCCAGCAGCTTAGAGCCCGGGACTAGCGGTTACGAGCAGTACTTC | CASSLEPGTSGYEQYF
- | - | TRBJ2-3 | TRBV7-2 | TGTGCCAGCAGACACACAGATACGCAGTATTTT | CASRHTDTQYF
- | few | TRBJ2-2 | TRBV27 | TGTGCCAGCCATGGGTTCGCGAACACCGGGGAGCTGTTTTTT | CASHGFANTGELFF
- | few | TRBJ1-5 | TRBV13 | TGTGCCAGCAGCTTAAGGTACCCGAGGAGGAGCAATCAGCCCCAGCATTTT | CASSLRYPRRSNQPQHF
TRBD1 | few | TRBJ1-6 | TRBV11-2 | TGTGCCAGCAGCTTAGGACAGGGTACTTCACCCCTCCACTTT | CASSLGQGTSPLHF
- | - | TRBJ2-3 | TRBV20-1 | TGCAGTGCATTCGAGGCGTTGGCAGATACGCAGTATTTT | CSAFEALADTQYF
- | - | TRBJ2-7 | TRBV5-8 | TGTGCCAGCAGCTCAGACAGGGCGGGGGAGCAGTACTTC | CASSSDRAGEQYF
TRBD1 | - | TRBJ1-6 | TRBV7-6 | TGTGCCAGCAGCTTACACAGGGGAGGAAATTCACCCCTCCACTTT | CASSLHRGGNSPLHF
- | few | TRBJ1-1 | TRBV6-5 | TGTGCCAGCAGTTACTCCAGGGAAACTGAAGCTTTCTTT | CASSYSRETEAFF
- | - | TRBJ2-1 | TRBV24-1 | TGTGCCACCAGTGATCAAATCGGGAGCTCCTACAATGAGCAGTTCTTC | CATSDQIGSSYNEQFF
- | few | TRBJ2-6 | TRBV7-9 | TGTGCCAGCAGTCCAGGGGCCTACCTGCCCAACGTCCTGACTTTC | CASSPGAYLPNVLTF